The table lists the clone carrying this T cell receptor (beta chain) with a count of one. The sample originates from a study of control samples from healthy donors and cancer patients. Generated by immunoSEQ multiplex PCR, the TCRdb table keeps only in-frame clones and is missing some. The profile shows 150,000 to 200,000 clones, 90% of them singletons. Trimming took off 1 base at V and 2 bases at J, with 4 bases between the two ends. Per germline, CDR1 SGHDT and CDR2 YYEEEE. The CDR3 sequence is 13 residues long. The TCR originated in a woman between 50 and 59 years old in good health. The sample consisted of blood. The chain combines TRBV5-6 with TRBJ1-3; no firm D call. CDR3 protein: CASSLTAGNTIYF. The CDR3 bases are TGTGCCAGCAGCTTGACAGCTGGAAACACCATATATTTT. Based on the CDR3 plus reference TRBV5-6 and TRBJ1-3, the full variable domain is DAGVTQSPTHLIKTRGQQVTLRCSPKSGHDTVSWYQQALGQGPQFIFQYYEEEERQRGNFPDRFSGHQFPNYSSELNVNALLLGDSALYLCASSLTAGNTIYFGEGSWLTVV.